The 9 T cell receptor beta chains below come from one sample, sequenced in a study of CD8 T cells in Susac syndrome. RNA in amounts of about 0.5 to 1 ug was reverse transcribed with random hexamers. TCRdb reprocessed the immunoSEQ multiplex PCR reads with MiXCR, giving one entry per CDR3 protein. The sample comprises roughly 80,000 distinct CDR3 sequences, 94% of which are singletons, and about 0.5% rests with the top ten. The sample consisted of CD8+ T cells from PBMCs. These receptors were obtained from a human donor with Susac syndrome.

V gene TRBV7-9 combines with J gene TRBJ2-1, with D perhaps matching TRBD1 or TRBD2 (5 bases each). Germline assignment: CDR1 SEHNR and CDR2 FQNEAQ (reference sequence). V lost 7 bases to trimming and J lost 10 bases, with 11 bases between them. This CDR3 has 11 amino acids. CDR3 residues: CASTWDREQFF. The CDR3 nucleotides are TGTGCCAGCACCTGGGACCGAGAGCAGTTCTTC.

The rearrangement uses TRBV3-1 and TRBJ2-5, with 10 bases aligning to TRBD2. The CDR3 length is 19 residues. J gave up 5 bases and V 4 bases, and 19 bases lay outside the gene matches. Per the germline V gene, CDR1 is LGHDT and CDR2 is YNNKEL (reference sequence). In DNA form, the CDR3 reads TGTGCCAGCAGCCTCCCTTCGGATATTCAAGCGGGGGGGCAGGAGACCCAGTACTTC. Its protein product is CASSLPSDIQAGGQETQYF.

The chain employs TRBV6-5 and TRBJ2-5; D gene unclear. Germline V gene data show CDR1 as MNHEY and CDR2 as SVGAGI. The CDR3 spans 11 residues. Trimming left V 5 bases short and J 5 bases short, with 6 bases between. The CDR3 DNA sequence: TGTGCCAGCAGTGCTCAGGAGACCCAGTACTTC. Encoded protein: CASSAQETQYF.

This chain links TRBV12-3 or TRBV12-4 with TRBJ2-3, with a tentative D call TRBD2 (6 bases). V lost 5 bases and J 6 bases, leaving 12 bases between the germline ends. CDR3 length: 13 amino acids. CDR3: CASSPETRDTQYF. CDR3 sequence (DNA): TGTGCCAGCAGTCCAGAGACTAGGGATACGCAGTATTTT.

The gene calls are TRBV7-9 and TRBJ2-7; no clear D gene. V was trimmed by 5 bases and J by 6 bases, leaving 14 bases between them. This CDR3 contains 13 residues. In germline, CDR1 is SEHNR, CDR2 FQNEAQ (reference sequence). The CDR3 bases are TGTGCCAGCAGCCCCTTGGCCGTAGGCGAGCAGTACTTC. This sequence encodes CASSPLAVGEQYF.

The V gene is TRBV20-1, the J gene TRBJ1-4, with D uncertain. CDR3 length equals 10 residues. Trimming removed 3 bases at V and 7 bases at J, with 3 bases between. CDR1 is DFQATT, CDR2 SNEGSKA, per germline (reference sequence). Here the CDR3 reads CSASTEKLFF. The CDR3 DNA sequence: TGCAGTGCTAGTACTGAAAAACTGTTTTTT.

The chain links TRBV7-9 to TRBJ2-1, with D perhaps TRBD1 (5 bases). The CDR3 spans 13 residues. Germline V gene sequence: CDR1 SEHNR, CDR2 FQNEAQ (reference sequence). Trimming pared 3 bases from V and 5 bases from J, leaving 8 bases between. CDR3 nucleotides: TGTGCCAGCAGCTTCGACAGAAACAATGAGCAGTTCTTC. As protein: CASSFDRNNEQFF.

The CDR3 sequence is CASSYTRTGRETQYF. Here the CDR3 DNA reads TGTGCCAGCAGCTACACCCGGACAGGGCGAGAGACCCAGTACTTC. V is TRBV7-3 and J is TRBJ2-5; TRBD1 aligns across 8 bases. The CDR3 loop spans 15 amino acids. V trimming: 4 bases; J trimming: 4 bases; junction bases outside the gene matches: 8. Germline V lookup: CDR1 SGHTA, CDR2 FQGTGA. The entire variable domain, with the rest obtained from reference TRBV7-3 and TRBJ2-5, is as follows: GAGVSQTPSNKVTEKGKYVELRCDPISGHTALYWYRQSLGQGPEFLIYFQGTGAADDSGLPNDRFFAVRPEGSVSTLKIQRTERGDSAVYLCASSYTRTGRETQYFGPGTRLLVL.

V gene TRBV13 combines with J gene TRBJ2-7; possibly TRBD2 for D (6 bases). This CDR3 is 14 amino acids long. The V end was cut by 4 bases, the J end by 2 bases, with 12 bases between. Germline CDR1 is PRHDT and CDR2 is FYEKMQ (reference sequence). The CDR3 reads CASSSSGETYEQYF. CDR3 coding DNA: TGTGCCAGCAGCTCCTCGGGAGAAACCTACGAGCAGTACTTC.